This T cell receptor beta chain stems from a study of blood T cell repertoires in COVID-19. Profiling relied on immunoSEQ multiplex PCR, and the TCRdb table lists in-frame clones only, not all of them. The table shows more than 250,000 clones, with 84% occurring only once. The CDR3 contains 14 residues. The trim removed 2 bases at V and 5 bases at J, leaving 4 bases unmatched. Germline-derived CDR1 and CDR2 are SEHNR and FQNEAQ (reference sequence). The chain combines TRBV7-9 with TRBJ2-7, with TRBD2 matching over 9 bases. The sequencing sample was made of peripheral blood. The TCR sequence derives from a human donor in a cohort sampled during active COVID-19. The CDR3 sequence: CASSLLAGMDEQYF. DNA for the CDR3: TGTGCCAGCAGCTTACTAGCGGGGATGGACGAGCAGTACTTC.